This passage covers 18 T cell receptor beta chains from one sample sequenced in a study of blood T cell repertoires in COVID-19. TCRdb's table, derived via immunoSEQ multiplex PCR, lists solely in-frame clones and lacks some. The sample shows some 150,000 clones, around nine tenths of them seen only once. Sequenced: peripheral blood. The receptors were sampled from a woman aged 60-70 years with acute or convalescent COVID-19.

The V call is TRBV2, the J call TRBJ1-2; D remains ambiguous. CDR1 is SNHLY and CDR2 is FYNNEI in the germline V gene. The V and J ends lost 3 bases and 6 bases respectively, with 8 bases between them. The CDR3 contains 12 residues. The CDR3 region has the DNA TGTGCCAGCAGTGATTCGGGGAATGGCTACACCTTC. As protein: CASSDSGNGYTF.

The V and J genes are TRBV7-3 and TRBJ1-6, with TRBD1 matching 7 bases. The CDR3 runs 15 residues. The germline gives CDR1 SGHTA, CDR2 FQGTGA. V shed 4 bases and J 4 bases; nucleotides not matched to a gene: 4. The CDR3 spells CASSSGTVYNSPLHF. The CDR3 DNA reads as TGTGCCAGCAGCTCCGGGACAGTGTATAATTCACCCCTCCACTTT. Combining the CDR3 with reference TRBV7-3 and TRBJ1-6 gives the whole variable domain GAGVSQTPSNKVTEKGKYVELRCDPISGHTALYWYRQSLGQGPEFLIYFQGTGAADDSGLPNDRFFAVRPEGSVSTLKIQRTERGDSAVYLCASSSGTVYNSPLHFGNGTRLTVT.

The table lists this clone with a count of one. The V and J genes are TRBV7-9 and TRBJ2-1, with 7 bases lining up with TRBD1. Germline lookup yields CDR1 SEHNR and CDR2 FQNEAQ (reference sequence). V trimming: 1 base; J trimming: 2 bases; junction bases outside the gene matches: 8. This CDR3 is 17 amino acids long. Here the CDR3 reads CASSLEEGQPAYNEQFF. In DNA, the CDR3 is TGTGCCAGCAGCTTAGAAGAGGGACAGCCAGCCTACAATGAGCAGTTCTTC.

DNA of the CDR3: TGTGCCAGCAGTTACCAGATCTCCTACGAGCAGTACTTC. This gives the protein CASSYQISYEQYF. V gene TRBV6-2 or TRBV6-3 combines with J gene TRBJ2-7; no firm D call. There are 13 residues in the CDR3. The germline V and J ends were trimmed by 2 bases and 0 bases, with 5 bases remaining between them. The V gene's germline CDR1 is MNHEY and CDR2 SVGEGT.

The rearrangement joins TRBV6-5 to TRBJ1-3; no clear D gene. CDR3 size: 15 residues. Germline assignment: CDR1 MNHEY and CDR2 SVGAGI. V was clipped by 0 bases and J by 1 base, with 7 bases between them. The CDR3 bases are TGTGCCAGCAGTTACTCTTTGTTATCTGGAAACACCATATATTTT. It translates to CASSYSLLSGNTIYF.

CDR3 sequence reads: CASSQQGGNTEAFF. The CDR3 DNA is TGTGCCAGTAGTCAACAGGGGGGGAACACTGAAGCTTTCTTT. The chain has TRBV19 and TRBJ1-1; the match to TRBD1 covers 8 bases. The trim removed 5 bases at V and 1 base at J, leaving 3 bases unmatched. This CDR3 region has 14 residues. Germline CDR1 reads LNHDA; CDR2 reads SQIVND (reference sequence).

The chain links TRBV19 to TRBJ1-2; D is perhaps TRBD1 (6 bases). Per germline, CDR1 LNHDA and CDR2 SQIVND (reference sequence). This CDR3 region has 14 residues. The V end was cut by 3 bases, the J end by 9 bases, with 17 bases between. The CDR3 region has the DNA TGTGCCAGTAGTATCCAGGGGCCCTTGGGCAGCTACACCTTC. The encoded protein is CASSIQGPLGSYTF.

The rearrangement links TRBV19 to TRBJ1-6; unclear D gene. CDR1 and CDR2 (germline): LNHDA, SQIVND (reference sequence). The V gene lost 5 bases and the J gene lost 9 bases, with 14 bases spanning the gap. This CDR3 region has 14 residues. The CDR3 DNA follows: TGTGCCAGTAGTGGTTTTTCGGAGGGTTCACCCCTCCACTTT. The encoded protein is CASSGFSEGSPLHF.

The chain couples TRBV19 to TRBJ2-7; 9 positions match TRBD1. Germline V gives CDR1 LNHDA, CDR2 SQIVND (reference sequence). The CDR3 has 14 amino acids. Unmatched junction bases numbered 5, after V lost 1 base and J lost 7 bases. The CDR3 protein is CASSIGTGAQEQYF. The CDR3 DNA follows: TGTGCCAGTAGTATAGGGACAGGGGCGCAGGAGCAGTACTTC.

A single count supports this clone. This sequence joins TRBV2 and TRBJ2-3, with D hard to call. This CDR3 region has 11 residues. The germline CDR1 and CDR2 sequences are SNHLY and FYNNEI. V lost 7 bases and J 2 bases, leaving 4 bases between the germline ends. This chain's CDR3 is CASKYTDTQYF. The CDR3 nucleotides read TGTGCCAGCAAATACACAGATACGCAGTATTTT.

The rearrangement links TRBV27 to TRBJ2-7; TRBD1 aligns across 11 bases. There are 14 residues in the CDR3. Germline V gene lookup returns CDR1 MNHEY and CDR2 SMNVEV (reference sequence). V lost 4 bases and J lost 7; bases outside the gene matches: 6. The CDR3 sequence: CASSWGTGGYEQYF. The CDR3 DNA reads as TGTGCCAGCAGTTGGGGGACAGGGGGTTATGAGCAGTACTTC.

This chain links TRBV6-2 or TRBV6-3 with TRBJ2-1, with D perhaps TRBD2 (7 bases). There are 15 residues in the CDR3. Germline V gene lookup returns CDR1 MNHEY and CDR2 SVGEGT. V was pared by 1 base and J by 8 bases, with 15 bases between. CDR3 sequence: CASSYYGGAIDEQFF. The CDR3 DNA follows: TGTGCCAGCAGTTACTATGGGGGGGCCATAGATGAGCAGTTCTTC.

The chain links TRBV5-1 to TRBJ2-3; D possibly corresponds to TRBD1 (5 bases). This CDR3 comprises 14 residues. The germline gives CDR1 SGHRS, CDR2 YFSETQ. V lost 2 bases and J 2 bases, leaving 9 bases between the germline ends. CDR3 bases: TGCGCCAGCAGCTTAAGACAGAACACAGATACGCAGTATTTT. It codes for CASSLRQNTDTQYF.

The chain recombines TRBV7-8 with TRBJ2-7; possibly TRBD1 for D (5 bases). V was trimmed by 4 bases and J by 1 base, leaving 11 bases between them. Germline CDR1 reads SGHVS; CDR2 reads FQNEAQ. The CDR3 covers 14 residues. The chain's CDR3 is CASSYAQGSYEQYF. As DNA, the CDR3 is TGTGCCAGCAGCTACGCCCAGGGATCCTACGAGCAGTACTTC.

The chain carries TRBV16 and TRBJ1-1, with D uncertain. The CDR3 has 13 amino acids. Germline V gene lookup returns CDR1 KGHSY and CDR2 FQNENV. The V end lost 9 bases, the J end lost 0 bases, and 11 bases lay between the germline ends. CDR3 sequence reads: CARAIAMNTEAFF. As DNA, the CDR3 is TGTGCCAGGGCGATAGCGATGAACACTGAAGCTTTCTTT. Full variable domain (remainder filled in from reference TRBV16 and TRBJ1-1): GEEVAQTPKHLVRGEGQKAKLYCAPIKGHSYVFWYQQVLKNEFKFLISFQNENVFDETGMPKERFSAKCLPNSPCSLEIQATKLEDSAVYFCARAIAMNTEAFFGQGTRLTVV.

The V call is TRBV27, the J call TRBJ1-4, with D tentatively TRBD1 (5 bases). Trimming stripped 8 bases from V and 15 bases from J, with 25 bases between. This CDR3 is built from 14 residues. Germline V gene sequence: CDR1 MNHEY, CDR2 SMNVEV (reference sequence). CDR3 region: CASQFGAGRGRVFF. The CDR3 coding sequence is TGTGCCAGCCAATTCGGGGCAGGGAGGGGTAGGGTGTTTTTT.

This chain uses TRBV20-1 with TRBJ2-3; 10 bases align to TRBD2. J lost 6 bases, V lost 3 bases, and 9 bases had no gene match. Germline CDR1 reads DFQATT; CDR2 reads SNEGSKA (reference sequence). This CDR3 has 15 residues. Here the CDR3 DNA reads TGCAGTGCTAGTAGGCTAGCGGGGGTATTTGATACGCAGTATTTT. This gives the protein CSASRLAGVFDTQYF.

The chain is built from TRBV5-6 and TRBJ2-7; 16 nucleotides align to TRBD2. This CDR3 has 19 residues. Germline trimming cut 0 bases from V and 1 base from J; bases unmatched to any gene: 7. Germline V gene data show CDR1 as SGHDT and CDR2 as YYEEEE. In DNA, the CDR3 is TGTGCCAGCAGCTTGGACGGGACTAGCGGGGGGGCCTCTTCCTACGAGCAGTACTTC. Its translation: CASSLDGTSGGASSYEQYF.